This TCR beta chain was retrieved from a study of graft-versus-host responses after intestinal transplantation. Study at large: Those transplanted obtained multivisceral, liver-intestinal, or isolated intestinal grafts.

Profiling relied on immunoSEQ multiplex PCR, and the TCRdb table lists in-frame clones only, not all of them. The table shows about 24,000 clones, with around 85% occurring only once. Trimming took 4 bases from V and 3 from J; bases not matched to a gene: 13. The CDR3 consists of 18 residues. CDR1 and CDR2 from the germline V gene are LNHDA and SQIVND (reference sequence). This chain links TRBV19 with TRBJ1-4; 8 bases match TRBD1. The sequence derives from a human patient who received an intestinal transplant, so some T cells may come from the graft donor. The specimen was PBMCs, collected nearly 470 days after intestinal transplant. CDR3 DNA: TGTGCCAGTAGTAACCCTAACAGGGGACAGGAAGCTAATGAAAAACTGTTTTTT. Translation: CASSNPNRGQEANEKLFF.